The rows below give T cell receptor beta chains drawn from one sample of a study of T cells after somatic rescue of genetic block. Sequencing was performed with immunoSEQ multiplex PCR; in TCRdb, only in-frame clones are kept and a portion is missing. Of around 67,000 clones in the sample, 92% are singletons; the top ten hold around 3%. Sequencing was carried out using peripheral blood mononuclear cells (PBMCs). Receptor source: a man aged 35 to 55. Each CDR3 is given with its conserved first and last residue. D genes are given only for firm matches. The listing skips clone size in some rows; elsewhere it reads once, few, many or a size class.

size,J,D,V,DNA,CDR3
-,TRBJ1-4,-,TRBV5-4,TGTGCCAGCAGCTTTGGGATCGGGGGCTCAACTAATGAAAAACTGTTTTTT,CASSFGIGGSTNEKLFF
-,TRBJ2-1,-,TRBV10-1,TGCGCCAGCAGTGAGCGGCAGGGCAATGAGCAGTTCTTC,CASSERQGNEQFF
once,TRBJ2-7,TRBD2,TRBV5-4,TGTGCCAGCAGCTGGGGACTACCCTACGAGCAGTACTTC,CASSWGLPYEQYF
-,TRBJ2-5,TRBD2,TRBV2,TGTGCCAGCAGTCGAGGGACTAGCGGGAGGGTTAGAGAGACCCAGTACTTC,CASSRGTSGRVRETQYF
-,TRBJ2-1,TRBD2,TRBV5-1,TGCGCCAGCAGCTTGGGGAGCGGGAGGGGACCCTACAATGAGCAGTTCTTC,CASSLGSGRGPYNEQFF
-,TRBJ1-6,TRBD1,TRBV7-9,TGTGCCAGCAGCCCCACCGGGACAGGGTTGGGGTATTCACCCCTCCACTTT,CASSPTGTGLGYSPLHF
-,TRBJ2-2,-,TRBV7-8,TGTGCCAGCAGCTCTAGGACTGGATGGGACCGGGAGCTGTTTTTT,CASSSRTGWDRELFF
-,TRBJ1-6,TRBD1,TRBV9,TGTGCCAGCAGCGCACAGGGGGCTGCCTCACCCCTCCACTTT,CASSAQGAASPLHF
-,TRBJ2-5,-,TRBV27,TGTGCCAGCAGTTTACTTCAGGGGTCACAAGAGACCCAGTACTTC,CASSLLQGSQETQYF
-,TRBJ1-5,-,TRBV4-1,TGCGCCAGCAGCCAAGATGGGGGGCAGGGACTTAATCAGCCCCAGCATTTT,CASSQDGGQGLNQPQHF
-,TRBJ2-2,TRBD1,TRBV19,TGTGCCAGTAGTATAGAAACCGGGACAGAATTACCCGGGGAGCTGTTTTTT,CASSIETGTELPGELFF
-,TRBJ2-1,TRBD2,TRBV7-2,TGTGCCAGCAGTCGCGGACTAGCGGGAGAAGAGGGTGAGCAGTTCTTC,CASSRGLAGEEGEQFF
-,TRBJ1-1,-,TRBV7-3,TGTGCCAGCAGCCTACAACCCACAGGGAAGAACACTGAAGCTTTCTTT,CASSLQPTGKNTEAFF
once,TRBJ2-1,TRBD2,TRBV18,TGTGCCAGCTCACCCGACGGGGGGAATGAGCAGTTCTTC,CASSPDGGNEQFF
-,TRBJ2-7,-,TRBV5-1,TGCGCCAGCAGCGAACCGGGACAAGAGCAGTACTTC,CASSEPGQEQYF
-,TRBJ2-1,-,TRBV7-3,TGTGCCAGCAGCCCCGGGACTCGGCCCAATGAGCAGTTCTTC,CASSPGTRPNEQFF
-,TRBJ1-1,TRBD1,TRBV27,TGTGCCAGCAGTTTATCAGGGGGCTCGGTAGCTTTCTTT,CASSLSGGSVAFF
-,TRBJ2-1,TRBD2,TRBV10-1,TGCGCCAGCAGTGACTCGACTAGCGGGACTGGTGAGCAGTTCTTC,CASSDSTSGTGEQFF
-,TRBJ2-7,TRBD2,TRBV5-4,TGTGCCAGCAGCCACTCTGGGGGGGTAGCTTCCGAGCAGTACTTC,CASSHSGGVASEQYF
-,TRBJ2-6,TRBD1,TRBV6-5,TGTGCCAGCCAGGGGGCGAAGGCTGGGGCCAACGTCCTGACTTTC,CASQGAKAGANVLTF
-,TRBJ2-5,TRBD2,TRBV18,TGTGCCAGCTCACACCCCGGGGGGTCCCAAGAGACCCAGTACTTC,CASSHPGGSQETQYF
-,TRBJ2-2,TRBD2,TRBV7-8,TGTGCCAGCAGCGCATCGACTAGCGGGGTGAACACCGGGGAGCTGTTTTTT,CASSASTSGVNTGELFF
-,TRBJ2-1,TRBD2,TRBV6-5,TGTGCCAGCGGTCCGATACTAGCGGGGGCTGAGCAGTTCTTC,CASGPILAGAEQFF
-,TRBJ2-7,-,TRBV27,TGTGCCAGCGGCCCGGTAACGGCCTCCTACGAGCAGTACTTC,CASGPVTASYEQYF
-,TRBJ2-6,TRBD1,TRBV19,TGTGCCAGTAGTATCGGGACAGGGCGGGATGCTGGGGCCAACGTCCTGACTTTC,CASSIGTGRDAGANVLTF
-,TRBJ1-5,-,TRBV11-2,TGTGCCAGCAGCGAAGACAGGAATCAGCCCCAGCATTTT,CASSEDRNQPQHF
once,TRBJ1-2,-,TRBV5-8,TGTGCCAGCAGCTTGGCAAGGCGTAACTATGGCTACACCTTC,CASSLARRNYGYTF
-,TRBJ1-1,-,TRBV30,TGTGCCTGGAGTGTAGGGTTCGTGGTCTTGAACACTGAAGCTTTCTTT,CAWSVGFVVLNTEAFF
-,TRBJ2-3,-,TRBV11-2,TGTGCCAGCAGCTTTCGCGGAGATACGCAGTATTTT,CASSFRGDTQYF
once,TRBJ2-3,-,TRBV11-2,TGTGCCAGCAGCCGCTTTGGGGGCACAGATACGCAGTATTTT,CASSRFGGTDTQYF
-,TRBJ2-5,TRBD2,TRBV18,TGTGCCAGCTCACCACGAACTAGCGGGGGGCCAGAGACCCAGTACTTC,CASSPRTSGGPETQYF
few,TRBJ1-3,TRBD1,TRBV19,TGTGCCAGTAGTTCACAGGGGGCCTATGGAAACACCATATATTTT,CASSSQGAYGNTIYF
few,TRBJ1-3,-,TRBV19,TGTGCCAGTAGTCCCTCGGCTATACCAAACACCATATATTTT,CASSPSAIPNTIYF
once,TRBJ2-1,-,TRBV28,TGTGCCAGCAGTTTATTGGGCAGTGACGGTGAGCAGTTCTTC,CASSLLGSDGEQFF
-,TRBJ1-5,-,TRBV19,TGTGCCAGTAGTACGACAGGAACAAGACGCAATCAGCCCCAGCATTTT,CASSTTGTRRNQPQHF
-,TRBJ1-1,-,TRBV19,TGTGCCAGTAGTAGGGCCAGGGGCGCTGAAGCTTTCTTT,CASSRARGAEAFF
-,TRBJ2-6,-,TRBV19,TGTGCCACCCACGACCTTAGCTCTGGGGCCAACGTCCTGACTTTC,CATHDLSSGANVLTF
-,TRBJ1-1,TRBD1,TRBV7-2,TGTGCCAGCAGCTCGACAGGGCGGGGGGCTTTCTTT,CASSSTGRGAFF
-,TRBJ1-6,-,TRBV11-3,TGTGCCAGCAGCTCAACAGGGAATTCACCCCTCCACTTT,CASSSTGNSPLHF
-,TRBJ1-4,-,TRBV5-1,TGCGCCAGCAGCTTAACAACTAATGAAAAACTGTTTTTT,CASSLTTNEKLFF
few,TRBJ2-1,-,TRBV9,TGTGCCAGCAGCGTTTCGGGGGAGATTCTCAATGAGCAGTTCTTC,CASSVSGEILNEQFF
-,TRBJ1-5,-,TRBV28,TGTGCCAGCACTGCGACGCCCCAAAGTTTCCAGCCCCAGCATTTT,CASTATPQSFQPQHF
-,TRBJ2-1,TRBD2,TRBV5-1,TGCGCCAGCAGCTTGTTTGGACTAGCGGGATTGAGCTCCTACAATGAGCAGTTCTTC,CASSLFGLAGLSSYNEQFF
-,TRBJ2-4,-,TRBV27,TGTGCCAGCGGAAACTTGCTAGCCAAAAACATTCAGTACTTC,CASGNLLAKNIQYF
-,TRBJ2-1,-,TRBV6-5,TGTGCCAGCGGTAAAGCCATCTCCTACAATGAGCAGTTCTTC,CASGKAISYNEQFF
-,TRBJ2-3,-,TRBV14,TGTGCCAGCAGCCAAGCTAGCACAGATACGCAGTATTTT,CASSQASTDTQYF
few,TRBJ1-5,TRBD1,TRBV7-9,TGTGCCAGCAGCTTAGCGGGACAGGGAATTCAGCCCCAGCATTTT,CASSLAGQGIQPQHF
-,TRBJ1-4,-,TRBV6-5,TGTGCCAGCAGTTACTCTAAGCTGCTCAATGAAAAACTGTTTTTT,CASSYSKLLNEKLFF
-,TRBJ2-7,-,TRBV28,TGTGCCAGCAGTTTCGGGCAGGTACCCTACGAGCAGTACTTC,CASSFGQVPYEQYF
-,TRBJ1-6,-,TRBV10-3,TGTGCCATCACCTCCAGAGGGCAAAATTCACCCCTCCACTTT,CAITSRGQNSPLHF
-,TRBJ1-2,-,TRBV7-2,TGTGCCAGCAGCTCAGGGATACAGGGTCAAGGCTACACCTTC,CASSSGIQGQGYTF
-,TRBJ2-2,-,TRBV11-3,TGTGCCAGCAGCTTAGAGTCTTACACCGGGGAGCTGTTTTTT,CASSLESYTGELFF
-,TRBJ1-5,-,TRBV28,TGTGCCAGCAGAAACTTCAGGGGTCACCAGCCCCAGCATTTT,CASRNFRGHQPQHF
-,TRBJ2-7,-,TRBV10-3,TGTGCCATCAGCGAGTATGGGGGTTCCAACTACGAGCAGTACTTC,CAISEYGGSNYEQYF
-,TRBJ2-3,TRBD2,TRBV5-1,TGCGCCAGCACCGGACTAGCGGCCCCATCTAGCACAGATACGCAGTATTTT,CASTGLAAPSSTDTQYF
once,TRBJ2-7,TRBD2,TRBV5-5,TGTGCCAGCAGAAAGGAGCGGGGGGCGTACGAGCAGTACTTC,CASRKERGAYEQYF
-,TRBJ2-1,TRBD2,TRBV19,TGTGCCAGTAGTATAGGGGGACTAGCGGGGTTTAATGAGCAGTTCTTC,CASSIGGLAGFNEQFF
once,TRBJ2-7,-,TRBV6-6,TGTGCCAGCACCAAGGGGGGATCCTACTACGAGCAGTACTTC,CASTKGGSYYEQYF
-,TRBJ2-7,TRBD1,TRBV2,TGTGCCAGCAGGAGACAGGGCAGCTCCTACGAGCAGTACTTC,CASRRQGSSYEQYF
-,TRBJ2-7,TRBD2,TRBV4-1,TGCGCCAGCAGCCAAGGGACTAGCCGGGCCTACGAGCAGTACTTC,CASSQGTSRAYEQYF